Listed below are T cell receptor beta chains from one sample, sequenced in a study of neurological immune-mediated disorders. From the 5' RACE reads, TCRdb called clonotypes with MiXCR, one entry per CDR3 protein. The sample lists about 79,000 distinct CDR3 sequences, about 14% occurring once. The sequencing sample was made of PBMCs. The receptors come from a woman aged 50 to 60 in good health. CDR3s include the opening cysteine and the closing phenylalanine or tryptophan. The D gene is left open where the match is weak. Size is stated for part of the rows, as once, few or many counts, or as a class when the clone is expanded.

clone_size d_call j_call v_call cdr3_length cdr3_nt cdr3_aa
many - TRBJ2-2 TRBV7-8 14 TGTGCCAGCAGCTTAACCGCCGAGCCCGGGGAGCTGTTTTTT CASSLTAEPGELFF
many - TRBJ1-2 TRBV18 11 TGTGCCAGCTCACCAGAGACCGGCTACACCTTC CASSPETGYTF
- - TRBJ2-3 TRBV15 15 TGTGCCACCAGCAGGGCATCCATCGGCACAGATACGCAGTATTTT CATSRASIGTDTQYF
many TRBD1 TRBJ1-5 TRBV20-1 12 TGCAGTGCTAGACAGGGGGATCAGCCCCAGCATTTT CSARQGDQPQHF
many TRBD2 TRBJ2-7 TRBV5-1 16 TGCGCCAGCAGCTTGGCCCCGGGACTAGGAAATTACGAGCAGTACTTC CASSLAPGLGNYEQYF
many - TRBJ1-5 TRBV5-1 14 TGCGCCAGCAGCTTGGGAGACCCTAATCAGCCCCAGCATTTT CASSLGDPNQPQHF
many - TRBJ2-2 TRBV24-1 15 TGTGCCACCAGGGACCGGGACACGAACACCGGGGAGCTGTTTTTT CATRDRDTNTGELFF
many TRBD1 TRBJ1-6 TRBV12-3/TRBV12-4 14 TGTGCCAGCAGCTGGACAGGGGTAAGCTCACCCCTCCACTTT CASSWTGVSSPLHF
many - TRBJ1-1 TRBV29-1 10 TGCAGCGCATCGACGTCTGAAGCTTTCTTT CSASTSEAFF
many - TRBJ2-1 TRBV12-5 12 TGTGCTAGTGGTTTGGCCCACAATGAGCAGTTCTTC CASGLAHNEQFF
- - TRBJ2-1 TRBV6-1 15 TGTGCCAGCAGTGAAGCTCCCGGGGGCATGGGCCAGCAGTTCTTC CASSEAPGGMGQQFF
many - TRBJ2-3 TRBV6-5 15 TGTGCCAGCAGACGTACAGGGGACTCCACAGATACGCAGTATTTT CASRRTGDSTDTQYF
few - TRBJ2-7 TRBV19 14 TGTGCCAGTAGCCGGAGGGGGTCCTCCTACGAGCAGTACTTC CASSRRGSSYEQYF
many TRBD1 TRBJ2-7 TRBV7-6 14 TGTGCCAGCAGCTTAGTTAGGGGGCTGGACGAGCAGTACTTC CASSLVRGLDEQYF
many - TRBJ1-3 TRBV6-6 13 TGTGCCAGCCACCCGATGGCTGGAAACACCATATATTTT CASHPMAGNTIYF
many - TRBJ2-1 TRBV6-5 16 TGTGCCAGCAGCCTGGGGGAGCGGGCCTCCTACAATGAGCAGTTCTTC CASSLGERASYNEQFF
- TRBD2 TRBJ2-5 TRBV5-1 14 TGCGCCAGCAGCCTAGCGGGGCAGGGAGAGACCCAGTACTTC CASSLAGQGETQYF
many - TRBJ2-7 TRBV5-1 15 TGCGCCAGCAGCTTGGGCGTCGCCTCCGCGGGGGAGCAGTACTTC CASSLGVASAGEQYF
many - TRBJ1-2 TRBV10-3 13 TGTGCCATCAGGGCTGACGGTAACTATGGCTACACCTTC CAIRADGNYGYTF
many - TRBJ1-2 TRBV7-8 15 TGTGCCAGCAGCCCGCCGCGGGGCGGCGGTGGTGGCTACACCTTC CASSPPRGGGGGYTF
- TRBD2 TRBJ2-1 TRBV6-5 20 TGTGCCAGCAGTACTACGACTAGCGGGAGAGGTCCGGGGTCCTACAATGAGCAGTTCTTC CASSTTTSGRGPGSYNEQFF
many TRBD1 TRBJ1-5 TRBV6-6 15 TGTGCCAGCAGTTACACAGGACAGGGTGGTCAGCCCCAGCATTTT CASSYTGQGGQPQHF
many - TRBJ1-5 TRBV20-1 15 TGCAGTGCTCCACCCCCCGGGGTTTCTAATCAGCCCCAGCATTTT CSAPPPGVSNQPQHF
many TRBD2 TRBJ2-7 TRBV7-2 14 TGTGCCAGCAGCTTAGGGGCGGGGGCCTACGAGCAGTACTTC CASSLGAGAYEQYF
- - TRBJ1-1 TRBV18 13 TGTGCCAGCTCACCAGCAGAGATGACGGTAGCTTTTTTT CASSPAEMTVAFF
many TRBD1 TRBJ1-2 TRBV5-8 13 TGTGCCAGCAGCTGGGACAGGGGGAATGGCTACACCTTC CASSWDRGNGYTF
many TRBD1 TRBJ2-2 TRBV5-1 16 TGCGCCAGCAGCTTAAGGACAGGGGCGAACACCGGGGAGCTGTTTTTT CASSLRTGANTGELFF
- - TRBJ1-2 TRBV10-3 14 TGTGCCAGTGGGTTGGGCGCAAGGGGCACTGGCTACACCTTC CASGLGARGTGYTF
many - TRBJ2-3 TRBV9 13 TGTGCCAGCAGCGTAGCGGAGGCAGATACGCAGTATTTT CASSVAEADTQYF
few - TRBJ1-1 TRBV4-1 14 TGCGCCAGCAGCCAAGGCCAGGGGCGAACTGAAGCTTTCTTT CASSQGQGRTEAFF
many - TRBJ1-5 TRBV12-3/TRBV12-4 15 TGTGCCAGCAGCCTACAGGGACTTAGCAATCAGCCCCAGCATTTT CASSLQGLSNQPQHF
many TRBD2 TRBJ2-7 TRBV5-1 14 TGCGCCAGCAGCGCTAGCGGGAGCTCCTACGAGCAGTACTTC CASSASGSSYEQYF
many TRBD2 TRBJ2-7 TRBV29-1 16 TGCAGCGCTAAAACAGGGATTCCGAGCGGGAGGAACGAGCAGTACTTC CSAKTGIPSGRNEQYF
many - TRBJ1-1 TRBV5-1 13 TGCGCCAGCAGCTTGCAGACGAGGACTGAAGCTTTCTTT CASSLQTRTEAFF
many TRBD2 TRBJ2-3 TRBV7-8 16 TGTGCCAGCAGCACCAAGCTAGCGGGGGTCACAGATACGCAGTATTTT CASSTKLAGVTDTQYF
many - TRBJ1-3 TRBV10-3 12 TGTGCCATCAGTGGAAGTGGAAACACCATATATTTT CAISGSGNTIYF
many TRBD1 TRBJ2-7 TRBV20-1 15 TGCAGTGCTAGAGAGGGACAGGGCCCCTCCTACGAGCAGTACTTC CSAREGQGPSYEQYF
many - TRBJ2-3 TRBV5-1 17 TGCGCCAGCAGCTTGGCCAAAACGGCCGCTAGCACAGATACGCAGTATTTT CASSLAKTAASTDTQYF
many - TRBJ1-1 TRBV20-1 14 TGCAGTGCTAAGGAGGCACGGATGAACACTGAAGCTTTCTTT CSAKEARMNTEAFF
many TRBD2 TRBJ2-3 TRBV7-2 17 TGTGCCAGCAGCTTAGTCGGTCTAGCGGGGGGCCTCGATACGCAGTATTTT CASSLVGLAGGLDTQYF
many TRBD1 TRBJ1-1 TRBV29-1 14 TGCAGCGTCTCCTACAGGGGGCCTGACACTGAAGCTTTCTTT CSVSYRGPDTEAFF
many - TRBJ1-6 TRBV14 15 TGTGCCAGCAGCCAACAGGGTCATTACGGTTCACCCCTCCACTTT CASSQQGHYGSPLHF
many - TRBJ1-3 TRBV5-5 15 TGTGCCAGCAGCCAGTTGGCGGCGCCTGGAAACACCATATATTTT CASSQLAAPGNTIYF